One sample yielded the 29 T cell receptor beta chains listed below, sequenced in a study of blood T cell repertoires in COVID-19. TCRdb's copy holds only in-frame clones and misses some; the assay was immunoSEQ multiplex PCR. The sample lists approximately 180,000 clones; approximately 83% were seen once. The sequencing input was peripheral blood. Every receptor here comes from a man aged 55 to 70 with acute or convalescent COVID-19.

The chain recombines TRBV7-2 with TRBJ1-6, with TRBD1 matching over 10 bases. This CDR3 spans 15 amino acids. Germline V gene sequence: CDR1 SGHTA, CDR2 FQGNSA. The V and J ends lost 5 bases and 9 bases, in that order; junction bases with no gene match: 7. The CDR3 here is CASSAGQGVSSPLHF. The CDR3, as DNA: TGTGCCAGCAGCGCAGGACAGGGGGTGAGTTCACCCCTCCACTTT.

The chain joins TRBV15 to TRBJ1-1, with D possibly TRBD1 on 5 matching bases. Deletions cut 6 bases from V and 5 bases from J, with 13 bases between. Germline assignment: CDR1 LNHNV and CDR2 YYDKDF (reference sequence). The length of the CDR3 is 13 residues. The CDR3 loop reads CATSKSRGTEAFF. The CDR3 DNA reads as TGTGCCACCAGTAAGTCAAGGGGTACTGAAGCTTTCTTT.

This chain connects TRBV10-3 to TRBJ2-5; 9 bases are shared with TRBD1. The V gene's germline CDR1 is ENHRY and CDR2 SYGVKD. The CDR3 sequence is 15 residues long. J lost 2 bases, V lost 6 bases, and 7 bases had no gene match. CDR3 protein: CAISSGTGRQETQYF. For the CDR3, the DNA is TGTGCCATCAGCTCCGGGACAGGGAGACAAGAGACCCAGTACTTC.

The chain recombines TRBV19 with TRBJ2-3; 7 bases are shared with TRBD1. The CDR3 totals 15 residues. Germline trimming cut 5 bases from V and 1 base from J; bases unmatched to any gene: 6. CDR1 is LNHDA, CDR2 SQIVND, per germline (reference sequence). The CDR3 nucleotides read TGTGCCAGTAGTGGAACAGGGGCCCGCACAGATACGCAGTATTTT. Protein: CASSGTGARTDTQYF.

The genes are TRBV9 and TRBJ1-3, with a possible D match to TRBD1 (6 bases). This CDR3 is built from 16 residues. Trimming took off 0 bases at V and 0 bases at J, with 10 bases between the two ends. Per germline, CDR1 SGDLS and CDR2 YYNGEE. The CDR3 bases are TGTGCCAGCAGCGTAGACAGGGAACGCTCTGGAAACACCATATATTTT. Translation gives CASSVDRERSGNTIYF.

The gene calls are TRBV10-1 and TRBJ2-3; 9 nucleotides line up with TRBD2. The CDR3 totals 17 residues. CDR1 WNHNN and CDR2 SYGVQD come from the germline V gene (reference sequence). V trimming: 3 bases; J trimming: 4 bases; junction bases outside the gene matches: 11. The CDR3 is CASSENSSGVVSDTQYF. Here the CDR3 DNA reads TGCGCCAGCAGTGAAAACTCTAGCGGGGTCGTCTCAGATACGCAGTATTTT.

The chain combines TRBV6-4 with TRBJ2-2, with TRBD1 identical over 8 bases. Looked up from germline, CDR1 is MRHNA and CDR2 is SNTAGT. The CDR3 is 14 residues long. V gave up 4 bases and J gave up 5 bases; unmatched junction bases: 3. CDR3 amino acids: CASSGQGATGELFF. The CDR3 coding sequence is TGTGCCAGCAGTGGGCAGGGGGCGACCGGGGAGCTGTTTTTT.

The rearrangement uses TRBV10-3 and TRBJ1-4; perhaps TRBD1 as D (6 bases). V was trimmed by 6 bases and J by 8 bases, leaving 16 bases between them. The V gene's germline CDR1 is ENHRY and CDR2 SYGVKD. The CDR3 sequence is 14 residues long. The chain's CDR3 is CAIRPGGAGEKLFF. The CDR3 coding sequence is TGTGCCATCAGGCCGGGGGGCGCAGGAGAAAAACTGTTTTTT.

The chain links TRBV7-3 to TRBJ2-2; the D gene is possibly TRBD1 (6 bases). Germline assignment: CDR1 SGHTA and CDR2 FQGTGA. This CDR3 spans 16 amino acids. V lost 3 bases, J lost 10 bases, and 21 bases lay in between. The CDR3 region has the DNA TGTGCCAGCAGCTTCCTCCCCGGGACAACAACGGAGGAGCTGTTTTTT. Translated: CASSFLPGTTTEELFF.

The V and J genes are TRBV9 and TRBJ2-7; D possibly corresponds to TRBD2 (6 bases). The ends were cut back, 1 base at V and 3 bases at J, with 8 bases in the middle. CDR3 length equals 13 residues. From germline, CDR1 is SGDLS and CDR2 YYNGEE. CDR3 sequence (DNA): TGTGCCAGCAGCGTAAACGGGGGCTACGAGCAGTACTTC. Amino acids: CASSVNGGYEQYF.

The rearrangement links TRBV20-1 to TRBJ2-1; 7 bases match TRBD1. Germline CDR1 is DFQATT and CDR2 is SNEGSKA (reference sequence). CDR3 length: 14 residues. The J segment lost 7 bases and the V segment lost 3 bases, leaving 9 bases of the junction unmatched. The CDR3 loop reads CSASRQGDWNEQFF. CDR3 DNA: TGCAGTGCTAGTCGGCAGGGGGATTGGAATGAGCAGTTCTTC.

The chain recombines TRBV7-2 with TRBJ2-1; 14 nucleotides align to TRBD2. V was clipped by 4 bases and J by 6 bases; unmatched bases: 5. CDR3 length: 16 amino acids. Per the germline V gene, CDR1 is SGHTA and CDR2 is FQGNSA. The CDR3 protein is CASSSRLAGGPNEQFF. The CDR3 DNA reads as TGTGCCAGCAGCTCGAGACTAGCGGGAGGGCCCAATGAGCAGTTCTTC.

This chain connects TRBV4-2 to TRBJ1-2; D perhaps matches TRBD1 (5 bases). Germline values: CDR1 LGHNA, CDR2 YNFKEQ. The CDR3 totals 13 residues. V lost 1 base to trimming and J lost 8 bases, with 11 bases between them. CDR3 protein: CASSQVGLEGYTF. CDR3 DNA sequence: TGTGCCAGCAGCCAAGTGGGACTGGAAGGCTACACCTTC.

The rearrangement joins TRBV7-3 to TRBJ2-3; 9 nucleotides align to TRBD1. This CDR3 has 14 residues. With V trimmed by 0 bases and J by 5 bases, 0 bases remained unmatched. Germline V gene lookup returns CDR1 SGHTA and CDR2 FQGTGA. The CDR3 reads CASSLTTGGDTQYF. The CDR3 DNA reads TGTGCCAGCAGCTTAACGACAGGGGGAGATACGCAGTATTTT.

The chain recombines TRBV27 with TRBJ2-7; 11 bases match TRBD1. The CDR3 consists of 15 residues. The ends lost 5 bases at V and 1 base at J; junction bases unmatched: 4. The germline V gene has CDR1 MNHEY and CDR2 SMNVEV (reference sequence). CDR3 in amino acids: CASSRGTGGSYEQYF. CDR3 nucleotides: TGTGCCAGCAGTAGAGGGACAGGGGGTTCCTACGAGCAGTACTTC.

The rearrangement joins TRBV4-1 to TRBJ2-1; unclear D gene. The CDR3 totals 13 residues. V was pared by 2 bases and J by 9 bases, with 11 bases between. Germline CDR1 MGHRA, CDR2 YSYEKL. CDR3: CASSQSPSVEQFF. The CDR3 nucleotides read TGCGCCAGCAGCCAAAGCCCCTCCGTTGAGCAGTTCTTC.

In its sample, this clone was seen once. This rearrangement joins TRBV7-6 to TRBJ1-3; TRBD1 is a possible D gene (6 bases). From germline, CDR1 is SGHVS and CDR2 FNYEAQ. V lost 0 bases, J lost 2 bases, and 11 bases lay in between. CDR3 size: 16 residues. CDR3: CASSLAGAKAGNTIYF. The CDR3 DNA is TGTGCCAGCAGCTTAGCGGGGGCAAAGGCTGGAAACACCATATATTTT.

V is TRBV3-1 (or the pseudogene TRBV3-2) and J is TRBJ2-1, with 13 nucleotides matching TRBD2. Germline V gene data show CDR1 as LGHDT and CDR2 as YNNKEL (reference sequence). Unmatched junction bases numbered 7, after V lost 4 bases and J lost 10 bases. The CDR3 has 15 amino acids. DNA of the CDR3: TGTGCCAGCAGCCCAGGACTAGCGGGAGTTGAGGAGCAGTTCTTC. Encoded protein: CASSPGLAGVEEQFF.

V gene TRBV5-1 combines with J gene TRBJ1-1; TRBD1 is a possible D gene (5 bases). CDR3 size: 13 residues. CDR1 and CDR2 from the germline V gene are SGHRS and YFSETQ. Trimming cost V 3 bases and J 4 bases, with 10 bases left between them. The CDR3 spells CASSSGFVTEAFF. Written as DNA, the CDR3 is TGCGCCAGCAGCTCAGGGTTCGTCACTGAAGCTTTCTTT.

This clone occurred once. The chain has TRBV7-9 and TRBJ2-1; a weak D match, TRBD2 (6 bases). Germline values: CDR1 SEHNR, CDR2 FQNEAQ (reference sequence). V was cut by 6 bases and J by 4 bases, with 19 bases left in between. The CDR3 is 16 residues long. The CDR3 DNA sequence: TGTGCCAGCAGTTTGTCCGGGACTTACCTTTACAATGAGCAGTTCTTC. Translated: CASSLSGTYLYNEQFF.

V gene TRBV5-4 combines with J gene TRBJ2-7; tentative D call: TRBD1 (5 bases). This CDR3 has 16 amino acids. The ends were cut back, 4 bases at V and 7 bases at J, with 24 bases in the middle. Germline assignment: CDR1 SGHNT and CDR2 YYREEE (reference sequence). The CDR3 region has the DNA TGTGCCAGCAGCCACCCTGGCCTCCCAGTCAGGGCGGAGCAGTACTTC. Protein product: CASSHPGLPVRAEQYF. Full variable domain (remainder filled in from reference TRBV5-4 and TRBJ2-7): ETGVTQSPTHLIKTRGQQVTLRCSSQSGHNTVSWYQQALGQGPQFIFQYYREEENGRGNFPPRFSGLQFPNYSSELNVNALELDDSALYLCASSHPGLPVRAEQYFGPGTRLTVT.

CDR3 residues: CASSLGGTSALLNEQFF. The CDR3, as DNA: TGCGCCAGCAGCCTCGGGGGGACTAGCGCCCTCCTCAATGAGCAGTTCTTC. The chain uses TRBV5-1 and TRBJ2-1, with TRBD2 matching over 10 bases. Germline values: CDR1 SGHRS, CDR2 YFSETQ. The CDR3 totals 17 residues. With 4 bases clipped from V and 6 bases from J, the junction kept 13 bases outside the gene matches. Full variable domain (rest looked up from reference TRBV5-1 and TRBJ2-1): KAGVTQTPRYLIKTRGQQVTLSCSPISGHRSVSWYQQTPGQGLQFLFEYFSETQRNKGNFPGRFSGRQFSNSRSEMNVSTLELGDSALYLCASSLGGTSALLNEQFFGPGTRLTVL.

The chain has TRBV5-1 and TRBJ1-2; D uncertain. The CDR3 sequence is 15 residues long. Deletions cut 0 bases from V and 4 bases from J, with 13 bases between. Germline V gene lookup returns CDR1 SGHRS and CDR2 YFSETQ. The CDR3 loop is CASSLAAGSTYGYTF. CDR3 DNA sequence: TGCGCCAGCAGCTTGGCCGCGGGCTCCACCTATGGCTACACCTTC.

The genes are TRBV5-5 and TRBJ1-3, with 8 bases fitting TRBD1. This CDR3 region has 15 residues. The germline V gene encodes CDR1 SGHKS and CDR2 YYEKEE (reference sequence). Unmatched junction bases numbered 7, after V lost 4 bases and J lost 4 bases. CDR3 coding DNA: TGTGCCAGCAGCGGGGATACAGGGGGAGGAAACACCATATATTTT. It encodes CASSGDTGGGNTIYF.

The CDR3 is CASSPTGGYEQYF. As DNA, the CDR3 is TGTGCCAGCTCACCTACCGGAGGCTACGAGCAGTACTTC. This chain uses TRBV18 with TRBJ2-7, with D perhaps TRBD2 (5 bases). This CDR3 is built from 13 residues. V was pared by 3 bases and J by 3 bases, with 9 bases between. Per germline, CDR1 KGHSH and CDR2 LQKENI.

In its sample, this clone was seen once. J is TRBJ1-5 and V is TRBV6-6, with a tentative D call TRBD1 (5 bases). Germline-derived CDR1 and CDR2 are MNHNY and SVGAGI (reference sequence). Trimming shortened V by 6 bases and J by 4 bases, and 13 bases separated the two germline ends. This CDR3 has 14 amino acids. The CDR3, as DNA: TGTGCCAGCAGCGACCGGGGGGGAAATCAGCCCCAGCATTTT. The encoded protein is CASSDRGGNQPQHF.

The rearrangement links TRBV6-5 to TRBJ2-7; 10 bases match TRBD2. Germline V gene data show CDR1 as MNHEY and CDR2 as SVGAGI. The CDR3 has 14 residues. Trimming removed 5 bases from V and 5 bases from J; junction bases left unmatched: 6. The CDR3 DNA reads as TGTGCCAGCAGTAGCGGGAGGGGGTCACACGAGCAGTACTTC. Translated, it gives CASSSGRGSHEQYF.

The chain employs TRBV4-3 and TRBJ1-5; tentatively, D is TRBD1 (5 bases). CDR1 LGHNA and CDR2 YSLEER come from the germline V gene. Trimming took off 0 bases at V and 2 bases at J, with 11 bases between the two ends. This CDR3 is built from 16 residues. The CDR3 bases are TGCGCCAGCAGCCAAGAACTGGGGCAGGGCAATCAGCCCCAGCATTTT. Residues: CASSQELGQGNQPQHF.

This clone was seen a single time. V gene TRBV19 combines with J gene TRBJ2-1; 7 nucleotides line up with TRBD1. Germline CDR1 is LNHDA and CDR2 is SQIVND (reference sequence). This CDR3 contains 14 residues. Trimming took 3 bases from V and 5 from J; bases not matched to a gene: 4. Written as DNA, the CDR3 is TGTGCCAGTAGTATCTGGACAGGTGACAATGAGCAGTTCTTC. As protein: CASSIWTGDNEQFF.